A selection of T cell receptor beta chains follows, all from one sample in a study of T cell responses to AZD1222 COVID-19 vaccine. Clones were sequenced by immunoSEQ multiplex PCR, and TCRdb holds only the in-frame ones, with some missing. Among about 160,000 clones listed, around 92% were seen once. Sample: peripheral blood, taken 28 days after the second AZD1222 dose. The receptors shown here come from an adult who received the AZD1222 COVID-19 vaccine. The CDR3 runs from the conserved cysteine through the conserved F or W. A D gene is named only where the DNA matches it firmly. Expanded clones are given a class, and other clones once, few, many or no size at all.

D	V	J	size	CDR3	DNA
TRBD1	TRBV6-5	TRBJ1-4	once	CASRDRASNEKLFF	TGTGCCAGCAGGGACAGGGCATCTAATGAAAAACTGTTTTTT
TRBD1	TRBV9	TRBJ1-2	.	CASSVEGAGRRGYTF	TGTGCCAGCAGCGTAGAGGGGGCAGGAAGAAGAGGCTACACCTTC
.	TRBV27	TRBJ2-7	.	CASSLLGAGDEQYF	TGTGCCAGCAGTTTATTGGGGGCTGGGGACGAGCAGTACTTC
.	TRBV15	TRBJ1-3	.	CATSTPHVPSGNTIYF	TGTGCCACCAGCACCCCCCACGTACCGTCTGGAAACACCATATATTTT
.	TRBV6-5	TRBJ1-1	once	CASSYGAWVEAFF	TGTGCCAGCAGTTACGGGGCGTGGGTTGAAGCTTTCTTT
.	TRBV3-1/TRBV3-2	TRBJ2-1	.	CASSQDWGNEQFF	TGTGCCAGCAGCCAAGATTGGGGCAATGAGCAGTTCTTC
TRBD1	TRBV19	TRBJ2-1	.	CASPTGDFYEQFF	TGTGCGAGCCCGACAGGGGATTTCTATGAGCAGTTCTTC
.	TRBV3-1/TRBV3-2	TRBJ1-5	.	CASSPNLQGNQPQHF	TGTGCCAGCAGTCCTAATTTACAGGGAAATCAGCCCCAGCATTTT
TRBD2	TRBV7-9	TRBJ2-5	.	CASSLETSWQETQYF	TGTGCCAGCAGCTTAGAGACTAGCTGGCAGGAGACCCAGTACTTC
TRBD1	TRBV6-5	TRBJ1-5	.	CASSPTWTGDSAQHF	TGTGCCAGCAGTCCGACTTGGACAGGGGACTCAGCCCAGCATTTT
.	TRBV5-1	TRBJ2-1	once	CASSFLISSYNEQFF	TGCGCCAGCAGCTTCTTAATTAGCTCCTACAATGAGCAGTTCTTC
TRBD1	TRBV7-9	TRBJ1-4	.	CASSLEGAQLEKLFF	TGTGCCAGCAGCTTGGAGGGGGCGCAACTTGAAAAACTGTTTTTT
TRBD1	TRBV19	TRBJ2-5	.	CASSGTGGGETQYF	TGTGCCAGTAGTGGGACAGGGGGCGGAGAGACCCAGTACTTC
.	TRBV18	TRBJ1-5	.	CASSPDRSNQPQHF	TGTGCCAGCTCACCAGACAGGAGCAATCAGCCCCAGCATTTT
.	TRBV6-1	TRBJ2-7	.	CASSEDRQLSSYEQYF	TGTGCCAGCAGTGAAGATAGACAGCTTAGCTCCTACGAGCAGTACTTC
.	TRBV21-1	TRBJ1-6	.	CASKTGTGVSPLHF	TGTGCCAGCAAGACCGGGACAGGGGTTTCACCCCTCCACTTT
.	TRBV6-5	TRBJ1-2	few	CASRSSGYGYTF	TGTGCCAGCAGATCCTCAGGGTACGGCTACACCTTC
.	TRBV19	TRBJ1-4	.	CASSSGEKLFF	TGTGCCAGTAGTAGTGGTGAAAAACTGTTTTTT
.	TRBV10-3	TRBJ2-7	.	CAISESHEQYF	TGTGCCATCAGTGAGTCACACGAGCAGTACTTC
.	TRBV2	TRBJ1-5	.	CASSDLVKRTQPQHF	TGTGCCAGCAGTGACTTGGTGAAGAGGACTCAGCCCCAGCATTTT
TRBD2	TRBV7-9	TRBJ2-1	.	CASRSLSGGGNEQFF	TGTGCCAGCAGATCCCTTAGCGGGGGGGGCAATGAGCAGTTCTTC
.	TRBV16	TRBJ1-2	.	CASNLNRDGAGYTF	TGTGCCAGCAACTTAAACAGGGATGGAGCTGGCTACACCTTC
.	TRBV18	TRBJ1-1	.	CASSPLGRRTEAFF	TGTGCCAGCTCCCCCCTGGGGAGAAGGACTGAAGCTTTCTTT
.	TRBV9	TRBJ1-1	.	CASSASGGANTEAFF	TGTGCCAGCAGCGCCAGTGGGGGGGCGAACACTGAAGCTTTCTTT
.	TRBV5-1	TRBJ1-1	.	CASSLEIWTEPRAVF	TGCGCCAGCAGCTTGGAAATTTGGACAGAACCGAGGGCTGTCTTT
TRBD1	TRBV11-2	TRBJ1-6	.	CASSLAGDRVNSPLHF	TGTGCCAGCAGCTTAGCTGGGGACAGGGTAAATTCACCCCTCCACTTT
TRBD1	TRBV5-4	TRBJ1-2	.	CASSRPGQHYGYTF	TGTGCCAGCAGTCGTCCGGGACAGCACTATGGCTACACCTTC
.	TRBV19	TRBJ1-2	.	CASSPQGGLNYGYTF	TGTGCCAGTAGTCCCCAGGGAGGCCTTAACTATGGCTACACCTTC
.	TRBV7-9	TRBJ1-4	.	CASSPRGDINEKLFF	TGTGCCAGCAGCCCCCGGGGAGATATTAATGAAAAACTGTTTTTT
TRBD1	TRBV7-8	TRBJ1-1	.	CASSPWTGVGTEAFF	TGTGCCAGCAGCCCATGGACAGGGGTGGGGACTGAAGCTTTCTTT
.	TRBV3-1/TRBV3-2	TRBJ1-3	.	CASSQRAGASSGNTIYF	TGTGCCAGCAGCCAGCGAGCGGGCGCCTCCTCTGGAAACACCATATATTTT
TRBD1	TRBV19	TRBJ1-2	.	CASSIFRYRTGVKGYTF	TGTGCCAGTAGTATCTTCCGCTACCGGACAGGGGTAAAGGGCTACACCTTC
TRBD2	TRBV5-1	TRBJ2-1	.	CASSLDLAGNNEQFF	TGCGCCAGCAGCTTGGACCTAGCGGGGAACAATGAGCAGTTCTTC
.	TRBV28	TRBJ1-1	.	CATSANTEAFF	TGTGCCACATCGGCGAACACTGAAGCTTTCTTT
.	TRBV7-8	TRBJ2-1	.	CASSPITGEGNEQFF	TGTGCCAGCAGCCCTATTACCGGGGAAGGGAATGAGCAGTTCTTC
.	TRBV4-1	TRBJ2-7	.	CASSPGRTAYEQYF	TGCGCCAGCAGCCCGGGACGGACTGCCTACGAGCAGTACTTC
.	TRBV5-4	TRBJ1-5	.	CASSLEGSNQPQHF	TGTGCCAGCAGCTTAGAGGGATCCAATCAGCCCCAGCATTTT
.	TRBV10-3	TRBJ1-2	.	CAINGGLYGYTF	TGTGCCATCAATGGGGGCCTCTATGGCTACACCTTC
.	TRBV19	TRBJ1-5	.	CASSMRPNSNQPQHF	TGTGCCAGTAGTATGAGGCCGAATAGCAATCAGCCCCAGCATTTT
.	TRBV6-5	TRBJ2-5	few	CASSQSPRDLGTQYF	TGTGCCAGCAGCCAAAGTCCTAGGGACCTAGGGACCCAGTACTTC
.	TRBV7-2	TRBJ1-5	.	CASSLGGSVSNQPQHF	TGTGCCAGCAGCTTAGGGGGTTCCGTTAGCAATCAGCCCCAGCATTTT
TRBD2	TRBV6-4	TRBJ2-1	.	CASSEDSSGAYNEQFF	TGTGCCAGCAGCGAGGACAGTAGCGGGGCTTACAATGAGCAGTTCTTC
TRBD2	TRBV7-2	TRBJ2-1	.	CASSLRGLAYNEQFF	TGTGCCAGCAGCTTAAGGGGACTAGCCTACAATGAGCAGTTCTTC
.	TRBV6-5	TRBJ1-3	once	CASSWGPRNTIYF	TGTGCCAGCAGTTGGGGACCGCGCAACACCATATATTTT
.	TRBV4-1	TRBJ2-1	.	CASSQDEGWVQFF	TGCGCCAGCAGCCAAGATGAAGGGTGGGTGCAGTTCTTC
TRBD2	TRBV11-3	TRBJ2-1	once	CASSLAPGTSSGEQFF	TGTGCCAGCAGCTTAGCACCGGGGACTAGTAGTGGTGAGCAGTTCTTC
TRBD2	TRBV3-1/TRBV3-2	TRBJ2-1	.	CASSQVAGGHNEQFF	TGTGCCAGCAGCCAAGTAGCGGGGGGGCACAATGAGCAGTTCTTC
.	TRBV5-8	TRBJ2-7	.	CASSLAFRGSQEQYF	TGTGCCAGCAGCTTGGCCTTTCGCGGGTCTCAGGAGCAGTACTTC